This T cell receptor (beta chain) came from a study of T cell responses to AZD1222 COVID-19 vaccine. From germline, CDR1 is SGHAT and CDR2 FQNNGV. Trimming left V 3 bases short and J 8 bases short, with 8 bases between. The CDR3 has 13 amino acids. Clones were read by immunoSEQ multiplex PCR, and TCRdb kept only the in-frame ones, dropping some. The sample records 100,000 to 140,000 clones, around 91% being singletons. The chain joins TRBV11-2 to TRBJ1-6; D is ambiguous. This clonotype originated in an adult in good health. The specimen was peripheral blood, collected on day 0 of AZD1222 vaccination. For the CDR3, the DNA is TGTGCCAGCAGCTTTGGCACATATTCACCCCTCCACTTT. Protein: CASSFGTYSPLHF. The full variable domain, rest sourced from reference TRBV11-2 and TRBJ1-6, is EAGVAQSPRYKIIEKRQSVAFWCNPISGHATLYWYQQILGQGPKLLIQFQNNGVVDDSQLPKDRFSAERLKGVDSTLKIQPAKLEDSAVYLCASSFGTYSPLHFGNGTRLTVT.